This T cell receptor (beta chain) is drawn from a study of blood T cell dynamics during melanoma immunotherapy. Study at large: Standard first-line treatment here was pembrolizumab or nivolumab plus ipilimumab in metastatic melanoma.

Unmatched junction bases numbered 5, after V lost 0 bases and J lost 7 bases. Per germline, CDR1 SGDLS and CDR2 YYNGEE. CDR3 size: 14 residues. Repertoires were generated with immunoSEQ multiplex PCR, while TCRdb's copy carries only in-frame clones and drops some. This table holds 15,000 to 20,000 clones, 80% to 95% found once. Described time point: pre-treatment baseline. One draw preceded checkpoint blockade; another followed its first cycle at week 3. Apart from two fast progressors, RECIST 1.1 response was judged 12 weeks post-infusion. The sample consisted of blood, taken from a patient treated with checkpoint blockade. The TCR was taken from a human donor with melanoma. This chain connects TRBV9 to TRBJ1-2, with 8 bases that match TRBD1. The CDR3 sequence: CASSVVAGGAGYTF. CDR3 in DNA: TGTGCCAGCAGCGTAGTGGCAGGGGGCGCTGGCTACACCTTC. Variable domain in full (rest from reference TRBV9 and TRBJ1-2): DSGVTQTPKHLITATGQRVTLRCSPRSGDLSVYWYQQSLDQGLQFLIQYYNGEERAKGNILERFSAQQFPDLHSELNLSSLELGDSALYFCASSVVAGGAGYTFGSGTRLTVV.